The rows below give T cell receptor beta chains drawn from one sample of a study of shared clonotypes between healthy human individuals. Sequencing was performed with immunoSEQ multiplex PCR; in TCRdb, only in-frame clones are kept and a portion is missing. The sample lists 600,000 to 750,000 clones; more than 70% were seen once. Sequences were obtained from memory CD4+ T cells sorted from blood. Receptors were obtained from a woman in her 30s in good health. Each CDR3 is given with its conserved first and last residue. A D gene is named only where the DNA matches it firmly. Clone size appears in some rows only: once, few, many, or a class for an expanded clone.

>TRBJ1-2|TRBV27|once|.
CASSPKRRRGTELYGYTF
TGTGCCAGCAGTCCTAAAAGGAGGAGAGGGACGGAACTCTATGGCTACACCTTC
>TRBJ2-7|TRBV7-9|.|TRBD2
CATSWTSGRGEQYF
TGTGCCACAAGTTGGACTAGCGGGAGAGGTGAGCAGTACTTC
>TRBJ2-7|TRBV30|many|TRBD1
CAWRGLGQGDSYEQYF
TGTGCCTGGAGGGGCCTCGGACAGGGGGACTCCTACGAGCAGTACTTC
>TRBJ2-2|TRBV28|.|.
CASSLSVTGELFF
TGTGCCAGCAGCCTCAGCGTTACCGGGGAGCTGTTTTTT
>TRBJ2-3|TRBV5-1|.|.
CASTDLGGRRDTQYF
TGCGCCAGCACCGACCTCGGGGGGCGACGGGATACGCAGTATTTT
>TRBJ2-5|TRBV14|.|.
CASSPGELVGETQYF
TGTGCCAGCAGCCCCGGAGAACTAGTAGGAGAGACCCAGTACTTC
>TRBJ2-3|TRBV5-6|.|.
CASSPISGGDTQYF
TGTGCCAGCAGCCCCATTAGCGGCGGTGATACGCAGTATTTT
>TRBJ2-5|TRBV2|.|.
CASSEALWGGQETQYF
TGTGCCAGCAGTGAAGCGCTCTGGGGCGGTCAAGAGACCCAGTACTTC
>TRBJ2-3|TRBV28|.|.
CASRGSTDTQYF
TGTGCCAGCCGCGGAAGCACAGATACGCAGTATTTT
>TRBJ2-5|TRBV5-1|few|.
CASSLLGENQETQYF
TGCGCCAGCAGCTTGTTGGGGGAGAACCAAGAGACCCAGTACTTC
>TRBJ2-3|TRBV2|few|TRBD1
CASSRQGGSTDTQYF
TGTGCCAGCAGCCGACAGGGGGGGAGCACAGATACGCAGTATTTT
>TRBJ2-7|TRBV19|.|TRBD1
CASTKGGPGYEQYF
TGTGCCAGTACGAAAGGGGGCCCGGGCTACGAGCAGTACTTC
>TRBJ1-3|TRBV18|.|.
CASSPPGGSNTIYF
TGTGCCAGCTCACCACCCGGGGGCTCGAACACCATATATTTT
>TRBJ1-1|TRBV11-2|.|.
CASSLGLNTEAFF
TGTGCCAGCAGCTTAGGCTTGAACACTGAAGCTTTCTTT
>TRBJ1-2|TRBV2|.|.
CASEAGGLGYGYTF
TGTGCCAGCGAGGCTGGGGGGCTAGGCTATGGCTACACCTTC
>TRBJ2-6|TRBV28|.|.
CASSRSGANVLTF
TGTGCCAGCAGTCGGTCTGGGGCCAACGTCCTGACTTTC
>TRBJ2-2|TRBV18|.|TRBD1
CASSPPDRGNTGELFF
TGTGCCAGCTCACCACCGGACAGGGGGAACACCGGGGAGCTGTTTTTT
>TRBJ1-1|TRBV15|.|.
CATSRDQGNTEAFF
TGTGCCACCAGCAGAGATCAAGGGAACACTGAAGCTTTCTTT
>TRBJ2-7|TRBV7-9|.|.
CASSLQGVTYEQYF
TGTGCCAGCAGCTTACAGGGAGTTACCTACGAGCAGTACTTC
>TRBJ1-2|TRBV27|.|.
CASSSPEQPYTF
TGTGCCAGCAGCTCCCCCGAACAGCCCTACACCTTC
>TRBJ1-5|TRBV11-2|.|.
CASSLDRQPQHF
TGTGCCAGCAGCTTGGACCGTCAGCCCCAGCATTTT
>TRBJ1-6|TRBV27|.|.
CASSLWGASGASPLHF
TGTGCCAGCAGTTTATGGGGGGCCTCGGGTGCTTCACCCCTCCACTTT
>TRBJ2-7|TRBV28|.|.
CATYPPGPRKTEQYF
TGTGCCACTTACCCCCCGGGCCCTAGGAAGACCGAGCAGTACTTC
>TRBJ1-1|TRBV19|once|.
CASRGHKVNTEAFF
TGTGCCAGTAGAGGACACAAAGTGAACACTGAAGCTTTCTTT
>TRBJ2-2|TRBV7-2|.|.
CASSLVGDRELFF
TGTGCCAGCAGCTTAGTAGGGGATCGGGAGCTGTTTTTT
>TRBJ2-2|TRBV6-6|.|.
CASSYGRTTTGELFF
TGTGCCAGCAGTTATGGTCGGACCACAACCGGGGAGCTGTTTTTT
>TRBJ2-1|TRBV28|few|TRBD2
CASSLDRTSGRHEQFF
TGTGCCAGCAGTTTAGATCGTACTAGCGGGAGGCATGAGCAGTTCTTC
>TRBJ2-1|TRBV25-1|.|TRBD2
CASSGGGGETYNEQFF
TGTGCCAGCAGTGGTGGGGGGGGAGAGACTTACAATGAGCAGTTCTTC
>TRBJ1-1|TRBV27|.|.
CASSFKGSNTEAFF
TGTGCCAGCAGTTTTAAGGGGTCGAACACTGAAGCTTTCTTT
>TRBJ2-2|TRBV2|once|TRBD2
CASRRGLAGNTGELFF
TGTGCCAGCAGGAGGGGACTAGCGGGGAACACCGGGGAGCTGTTTTTT
>TRBJ2-1|TRBV5-1|.|.
CASSLERYEQFF
TGCGCCAGCAGCTTGGAGCGGTATGAGCAGTTCTTC
>TRBJ1-1|TRBV5-1|.|TRBD1
CASSPDDRGRAFF
TGCGCCAGCAGCCCGGACGACAGGGGGCGAGCTTTCTTT
>TRBJ2-1|TRBV11-3|.|TRBD1
CASSTQGKQFF
TGTGCCAGCAGCACACAGGGGAAGCAGTTCTTC
>TRBJ2-7|TRBV7-2|.|.
CASSLPGTRTYEQYF
TGTGCCAGCAGCTTACCCGGGACACGAACCTACGAGCAGTACTTC
>TRBJ2-6|TRBV28|.|.
CASRLRTASSSGANVLTF
TGTGCCAGCAGACTAAGGACAGCATCATCTTCTGGGGCCAACGTCCTGACTTTC
>TRBJ2-7|TRBV5-1|.|TRBD2
CASSLRTSGSYEQYF
TGCGCCAGCAGCTTAAGGACTAGCGGCTCCTACGAGCAGTACTTC
>TRBJ2-7|TRBV15|.|.
CATSTVGSRSYEQYF
TGTGCCACCAGCACTGTCGGCAGCCGCTCCTACGAGCAGTACTTC
>TRBJ2-7|TRBV18|once|TRBD1
CASSTTGTGGNEQYF
TGTGCCAGCTCAACAACGGGGACAGGGGGCAACGAGCAGTACTTC
>TRBJ1-1|TRBV10-2|.|.
CASSEYGGVNTEAFF
TGCGCCAGCAGTGAGTACGGAGGGGTGAACACTGAAGCTTTCTTT
>TRBJ1-1|TRBV18|.|.
CASSRSGGVAEAFF
TGTGCCAGCTCACGAAGTGGAGGGGTCGCTGAAGCTTTCTTT
>TRBJ2-1|TRBV11-2|.|.
CASSLVTYNEQFF
TGTGCCAGCAGCTTAGTTACATACAATGAGCAGTTCTTC
>TRBJ2-5|TRBV7-8|.|TRBD2
CASSKGLAGGQETQYF
TGTGCCAGCAGCAAGGGACTAGCGGGGGGCCAAGAGACCCAGTACTTC
>TRBJ2-5|TRBV10-1|once|.
CASSEQSPGSGETQYF
TGCGCCAGCAGTGAGCAGTCCCCAGGGTCGGGAGAGACCCAGTACTTC
>TRBJ1-1|TRBV7-9|.|.
CASSLATGDTEAFF
TGTGCCAGCAGCTTAGCCACAGGTGACACTGAAGCTTTCTTT
>TRBJ1-5|TRBV28|.|TRBD1
CASSLSFGTGRGQPQHF
TGTGCCAGCAGTTTATCTTTTGGGACAGGGAGAGGGCAGCCCCAGCATTTT
>TRBJ1-5|TRBV7-2|.|.
CASSRDSLSNQPQHF
TGTGCCAGCAGCCGAGACAGTTTAAGCAATCAGCCCCAGCATTTT
>TRBJ1-1|TRBV19|.|.
CASSIVQGTEAFF
TGTGCCAGTAGTATAGTTCAGGGGACTGAAGCTTTCTTT
>TRBJ2-1|TRBV11-2|.|TRBD2
CASSLRIAGGPHEQFF
TGTGCCAGCAGCTTAAGGATAGCGGGAGGGCCCCATGAGCAGTTCTTC
>TRBJ1-3|TRBV27|once|.
CASSLNRAGNTIYF
TGTGCCAGCAGTTTAAACAGGGCAGGAAACACCATATATTTT
>TRBJ1-5|TRBV6-1|.|.
CASSEDPLRGGPQHF
TGTGCCAGCAGTGAAGATCCCCTGCGGGGTGGGCCCCAGCATTTT